The clone carrying this TCR beta chain occurred a few times. The antigen is undetermined. The sample comes from a study of identical twins. This CDR3 comprises 15 residues. V lost 4 bases to trimming and J lost 6 bases; unmatched junction nucleotides: 3. In germline, CDR1 is KGHDR, CDR2 SFDVKD. The study, taken as a whole, reports: Fewer insertions characterized abundant cord blood beta clonotypes, whereas memory repertoires showed none.

TCRdb called the 5' RACE reads again in MiXCR, with one record for every CDR3 protein. The sample lists about 500,000 distinct CDR3 sequences; around 15% were seen once. The sample was also reused in another study, on yellow fever vaccine responses in identical twins. According to that study: Twin vaccine T cell responses reportedly seemed partly convergent, partly personalized.

The clonotype comes from a woman under 30 in good health. The chain recombines TRBV24-1 with TRBJ2-1, with 12 bases lining up with TRBD1. The sequencing sample was made of CD4+ T cells sorted from blood. The CDR3 nucleotides are TGTGCCACCAGTGACCGGGACAGGGGGCGCAATGAGCAGTTCTTC. It yields the protein CATSDRDRGRNEQFF.